This TCR beta chain was observed in a study of human T cells and chemical hapten exposure. Study-wide findings and caveats: Given that the donors had alopecia, their immune response may differ from that seen in healthy people. PT1 expanded TCR counts correlated positively with patch test score.

Per the germline V gene, CDR1 is LGHDT and CDR2 is YNNKEL (reference sequence). CDR3 length: 14 amino acids. V gave up 1 base and J gave up 10 bases, with 14 bases separating them. Time point: pre-sensitization, week 0. Treatment indicated: therapeutic diphenylcyclopropenone sensitization with weekly scalp DPC. Donors were 18 to 70-year-old alopecia patients suitable for DPC. This clonotype was recorded many times. Its specificity is not known. In the library, unique molecular identifiers were attached to individual cDNA molecules. TCRdb recomputed calls from the RACE reads with MiXCR, one row per CDR3 protein. Of more than 80,000 distinct CDR3 sequences listed, about 10% are singletons.

The chain uses TRBV3-1 and TRBJ1-5; no clear D. The origin of this receptor is a woman between 55 and 75 years old with alopecia areata. Some clones in this sample may be carry-over from other donors' samples. The sample in question was whole blood, obtained in connection with sensitization to the hapten diphenylcyclopropenone (DPC). CDR3 nucleotides: TGTGCCAGCAGCCAAGTAACCCTGGGAGTTCCCCAGCATTTT. It yields the protein CASSQVTLGVPQHF.